This T cell receptor beta chain was captured by sequencing in a study of blood T cell repertoires in COVID-19. Across the study: COVID-19 samples collected from the United States, Italy and Spain covered acute and convalescent phases. T cells, B-cell-depleted T cells, or PBMCs supplied cDNA or gDNA.

CDR1 MNHEY and CDR2 SVGEGT come from the germline V gene. V lost 3 bases to trimming and J lost 0 bases; unmatched junction nucleotides: 7. This CDR3 is built from 18 residues. Authors' processing steps: Reference gene primer amplification gave estimated nucleated cell counts. Here immunoSEQ multiplex PCR was the method, and the copy in TCRdb shows in-frame clones only, minus some. The D gene and trimming were derived from the DNA, and the V and J assignments and clone size from that table. This sample has approximately 180,000 clones, with about 90% found just once. The sequence came from a man between 35 and 55 years old with active or convalescent COVID-19. Material: peripheral blood. The V call is TRBV6-2 or TRBV6-3, the J call TRBJ2-1; 11 bases are a match to TRBD2. The CDR3 is CASSYTAGTSGSYNEQFF. The DNA for the CDR3 is TGTGCCAGCAGTTATACCGCCGGGACTAGCGGCTCCTACAATGAGCAGTTCTTC.